Reported below is one T cell receptor beta chain. Its antigen is currently unknown. This entry comes from a study of cytomegalovirus exposure and HLA in healthy donors. Whole-study results and caveats: Some TCR beta chains (roughly 160 of them) were listed as cytomegalovirus-associated.

Germline V lookup: CDR1 SGDLS, CDR2 YYNGEE. Trimming shortened V by 2 bases and J by 4 bases, and 6 bases separated the two germline ends. The CDR3 contains 13 residues. Healthy donors of bone marrow made up the group. While unrecorded immune exposures were likely, the donors were nominally healthy when sampled. The PCR contained 60 Vbeta and 13 Jbeta primers. TCRdb keeps only in-frame clones here, not all; method: immunoSEQ multiplex PCR. This sample has under 200,000 clones, with 80% found just once. The material sequenced was PBMCs. This TCR came from a woman aged 50 to 60 in good health and CMV-seropositive. The V call is TRBV9, the J call TRBJ2-2; no firm D call. The CDR3 nucleotides are TGTGCCAGCAGCGTTTTCCGCACCGGGGAGCTGTTTTTT. Protein: CASSVFRTGELFF.